This TCR beta chain emerged from a study of tumor-infiltrating lymphocytes in primary liver carcinoma. General study findings and limits: Tumor-blood pairs (like tumor-adjacent pairs) overlapped less than tumor region pairs did.

With roughly 540 ng total RNA as template and a constant-region primer, TCR beta cDNA was made. Three nested multiplex PCR rounds, a slightly modified ARM-PCR method, built the TCR beta libraries. Use of TRBV1-TRBV30 forward primers with a C-beta reverse primer characterized the first two PCR rounds, which lasted 10 cycles each. One entry per CDR3 protein results from TCRdb running MiXCR on the multiplex PCR reads. The repertoire consists of fewer than 70,000 distinct CDR3 sequences, with 71% occurring once and the leading ten covering 55% to 70%. Germline lookup yields CDR1 MNHEY and CDR2 SVGAGI. CDR3 length: 16 residues. Each 20-30 mg portion of unsorted bulk tissue served as the source for co-extraction of RNA and DNA. To note about this clonotype: Antigen: not known. This clone may be a read error of a much larger clone one base away.

Input material: liver tumor tissue from sampling region 2. As for subset: tumor region T2, inferior pole. The chain has TRBV6-5 and TRBJ2-1; D is possibly TRBD1 or TRBD2 (5 bases each). This clonotype originated in a man aged 35-49 years with primary liver carcinoma and hepatitis B virus infection. The CDR3 DNA reads as TGTGCCAGCAGTCTGGGGACCAGCGGCTCCTACGATGAGCAGTTCTTC. Protein product: CASSLGTSGSYDEQFF.